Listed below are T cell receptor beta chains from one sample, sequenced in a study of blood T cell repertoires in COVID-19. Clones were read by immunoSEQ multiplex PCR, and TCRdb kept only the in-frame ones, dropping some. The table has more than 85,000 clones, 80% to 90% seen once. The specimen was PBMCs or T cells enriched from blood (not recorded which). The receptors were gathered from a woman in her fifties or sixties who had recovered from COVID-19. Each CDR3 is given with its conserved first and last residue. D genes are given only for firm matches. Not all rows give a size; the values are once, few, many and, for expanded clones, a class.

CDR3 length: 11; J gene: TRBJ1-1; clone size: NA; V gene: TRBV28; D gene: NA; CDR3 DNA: TGTGCCAGCAGCCCAGGGTTTCGGGCTTTCTTT; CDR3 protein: CASSPGFRAFF
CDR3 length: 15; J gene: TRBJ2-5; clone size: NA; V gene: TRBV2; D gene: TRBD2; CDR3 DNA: TGTGCCAATGCTATACGGGGGGGCGGTCAAGAGACCCAGTACTTC; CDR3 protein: CANAIRGGGQETQYF
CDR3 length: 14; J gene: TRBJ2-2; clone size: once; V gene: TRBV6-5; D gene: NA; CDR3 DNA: TGTGCCAGCAGTTACTCGAGGTACACCGGGGAGCTGTTTTTT; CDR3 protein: CASSYSRYTGELFF
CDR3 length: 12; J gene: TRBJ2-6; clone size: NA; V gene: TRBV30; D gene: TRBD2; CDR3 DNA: TGTGCCCTGGGGGAGGGGAGGAACGTCCTGACTTTC; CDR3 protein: CALGEGRNVLTF
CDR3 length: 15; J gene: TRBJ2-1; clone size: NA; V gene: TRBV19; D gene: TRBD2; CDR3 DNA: TGTGCCAGTAGTATTAAGTCTAGCGGATACAATGAGCAGTTCTTC; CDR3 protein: CASSIKSSGYNEQFF
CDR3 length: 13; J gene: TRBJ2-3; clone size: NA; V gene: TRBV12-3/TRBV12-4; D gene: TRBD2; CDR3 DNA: TGTGCCAGCACACTAGCGGGAGGCTCTACGCAGTATTTT; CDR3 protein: CASTLAGGSTQYF
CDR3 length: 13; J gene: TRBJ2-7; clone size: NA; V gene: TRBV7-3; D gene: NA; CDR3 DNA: TGTGCCAGCAGCTCCGGAGCGGGCTACGAGCAGTACTTC; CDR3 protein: CASSSGAGYEQYF
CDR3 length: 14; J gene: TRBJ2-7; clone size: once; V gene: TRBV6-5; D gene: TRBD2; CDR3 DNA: TGTGCCAGCAGGGGGGGGTCACTGAGGTACGAGCAGTACTTC; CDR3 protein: CASRGGSLRYEQYF
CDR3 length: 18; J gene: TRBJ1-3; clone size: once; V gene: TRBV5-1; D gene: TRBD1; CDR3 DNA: TGCGCCAGCAGCTTGGCTGCAACAGGGGGGGTAACTGGAAACACCATATATTTT; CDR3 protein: CASSLAATGGVTGNTIYF
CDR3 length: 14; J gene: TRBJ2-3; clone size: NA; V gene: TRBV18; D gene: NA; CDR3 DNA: TGTGCCAGCTCACGCGGGGTGGACACAGATACGCAGTATTTT; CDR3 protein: CASSRGVDTDTQYF
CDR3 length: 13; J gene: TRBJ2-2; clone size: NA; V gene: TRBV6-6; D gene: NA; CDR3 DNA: TGTGCCAGCAGTTACTCTCTTACCGGGGAGCTGTTTTTT; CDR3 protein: CASSYSLTGELFF
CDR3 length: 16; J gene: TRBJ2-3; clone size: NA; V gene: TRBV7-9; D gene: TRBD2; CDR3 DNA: TGTGCCAGCAGTGCGACTAGCGGGAGGACAATAGATACGCAGTATTTT; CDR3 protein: CASSATSGRTIDTQYF
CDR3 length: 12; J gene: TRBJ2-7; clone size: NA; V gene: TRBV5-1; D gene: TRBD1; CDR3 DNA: TGCGCCAGCAGCGAGACAGGGACCGAGCAGTACTTC; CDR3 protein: CASSETGTEQYF
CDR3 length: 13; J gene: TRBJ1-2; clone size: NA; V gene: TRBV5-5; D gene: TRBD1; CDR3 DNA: TGTGCCAGCAGCCTTACAGGGGCCTATGGCTACACCTTC; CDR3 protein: CASSLTGAYGYTF
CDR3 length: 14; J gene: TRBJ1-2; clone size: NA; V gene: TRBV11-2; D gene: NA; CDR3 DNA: TGTGCCAGCAGCTTAGACGGGGGGAAGACGGGCTACACCTTC; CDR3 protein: CASSLDGGKTGYTF
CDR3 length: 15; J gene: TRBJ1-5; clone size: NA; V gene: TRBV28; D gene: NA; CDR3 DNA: TGTGCCAGCAGTTTTTCGGGGGTTCTAGGGCAGCCCCAGCATTTT; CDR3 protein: CASSFSGVLGQPQHF
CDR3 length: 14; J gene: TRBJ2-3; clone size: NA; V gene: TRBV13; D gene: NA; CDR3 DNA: TGTGCCAGCAGCCGGGACTTACCCACAGATACGCAGTATTTT; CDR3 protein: CASSRDLPTDTQYF
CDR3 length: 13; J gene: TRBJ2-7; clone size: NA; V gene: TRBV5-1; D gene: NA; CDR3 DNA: TGCGCCAGCAGCGAGAGTTCCTCCTACGAGCAGTACTTC; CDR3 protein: CASSESSSYEQYF
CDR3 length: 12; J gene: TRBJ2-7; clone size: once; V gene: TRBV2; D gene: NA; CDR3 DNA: TGTGCCAGCCGGAGGGTCGCCTACGAGCAGTACTTC; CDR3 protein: CASRRVAYEQYF
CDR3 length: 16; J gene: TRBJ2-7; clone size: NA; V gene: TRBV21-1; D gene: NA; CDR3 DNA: TGTGCCAGCAGCAAAGAAGGTGCCAGACACTCCTACGAGCAGTACTTC; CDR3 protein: CASSKEGARHSYEQYF
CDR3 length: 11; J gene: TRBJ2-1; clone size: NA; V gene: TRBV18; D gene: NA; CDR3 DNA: TGTGCCAGCTCACCTAACAATGAGCAGTTCTTC; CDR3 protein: CASSPNNEQFF
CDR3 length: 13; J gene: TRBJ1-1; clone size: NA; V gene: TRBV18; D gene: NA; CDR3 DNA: TGTGCCAGCTCACCCCAGGAGAACACTGAAGCTTTCTTT; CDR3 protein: CASSPQENTEAFF
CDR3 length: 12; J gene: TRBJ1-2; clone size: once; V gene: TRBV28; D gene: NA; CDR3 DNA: TGTGCCAGCAGTTTAACACAGGGCGGTTTCACCTTC; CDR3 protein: CASSLTQGGFTF
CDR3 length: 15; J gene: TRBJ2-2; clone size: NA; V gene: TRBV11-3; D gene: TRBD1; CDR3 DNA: TGTGCCAGCAGCCCCCGCCCGACAGGGAGCGGGGAGCTGTTTTTT; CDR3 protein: CASSPRPTGSGELFF
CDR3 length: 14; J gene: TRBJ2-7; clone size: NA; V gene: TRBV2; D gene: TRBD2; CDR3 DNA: TGTGCCAGCAGTCCCCTAGCGGGACACGACGAGCAGTACTTC; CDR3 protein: CASSPLAGHDEQYF
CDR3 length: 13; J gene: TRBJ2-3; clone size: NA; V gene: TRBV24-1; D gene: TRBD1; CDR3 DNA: TGTGCCACCGGAGAGGGGGCCGGAGATACGCAGTATTTT; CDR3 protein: CATGEGAGDTQYF
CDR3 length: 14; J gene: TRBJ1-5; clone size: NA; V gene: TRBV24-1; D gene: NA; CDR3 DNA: TGTGCCACCGGGGGCGCAAATTACAATCAGCCCCAGCATTTT; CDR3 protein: CATGGANYNQPQHF
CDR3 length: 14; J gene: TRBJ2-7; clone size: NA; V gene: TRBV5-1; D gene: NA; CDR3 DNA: TGCGCCAGCAGCTTGAGCCCACGGGCCTACGAGCAGTACTTC; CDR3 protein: CASSLSPRAYEQYF